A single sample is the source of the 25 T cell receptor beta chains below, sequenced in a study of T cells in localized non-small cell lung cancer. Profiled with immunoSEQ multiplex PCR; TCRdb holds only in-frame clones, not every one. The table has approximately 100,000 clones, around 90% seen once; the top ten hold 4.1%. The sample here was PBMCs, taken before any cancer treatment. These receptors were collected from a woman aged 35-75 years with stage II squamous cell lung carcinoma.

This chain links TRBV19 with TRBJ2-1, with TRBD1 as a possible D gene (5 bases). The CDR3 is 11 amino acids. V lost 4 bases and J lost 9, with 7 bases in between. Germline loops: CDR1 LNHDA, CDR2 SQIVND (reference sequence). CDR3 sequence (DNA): TGTGCCAGTAGTACAGGGTTTGAGCAGTTCTTC. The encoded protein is CASSTGFEQFF.

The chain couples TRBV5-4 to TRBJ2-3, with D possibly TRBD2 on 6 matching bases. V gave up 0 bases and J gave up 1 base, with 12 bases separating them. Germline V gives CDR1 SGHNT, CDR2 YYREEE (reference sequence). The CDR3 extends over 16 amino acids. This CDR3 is CASSLAGSDGTDTQYF. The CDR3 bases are TGTGCCAGCAGCTTGGCCGGGAGCGATGGCACAGATACGCAGTATTTT. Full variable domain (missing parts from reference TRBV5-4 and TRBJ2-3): ETGVTQSPTHLIKTRGQQVTLRCSSQSGHNTVSWYQQALGQGPQFIFQYYREEENGRGNFPPRFSGLQFPNYSSELNVNALELDDSALYLCASSLAGSDGTDTQYFGPGTRLTVL.

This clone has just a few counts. CDR3 nucleotides: TGTGCCAGCAGTGGCGGTATCGGGGAGACCCAGTACTTC. Amino acids: CASSGGIGETQYF. The chain recombines TRBV2 with TRBJ2-5; D is uncertain. The CDR3 totals 13 residues. V shed 4 bases and J shed 5 bases, with 11 bases lying between them. The germline CDR1 and CDR2 sequences are SNHLY and FYNNEI. Based on the CDR3 plus reference TRBV2 and TRBJ2-5, the full variable domain is EPEVTQTPSHQVTQMGQEVILRCVPISNHLYFYWYRQILGQKVEFLVSFYNNEISEKSEIFDDQFSVERPDGSNFTLKIRSTKLEDSAMYFCASSGGIGETQYFGPGTRLLVL.

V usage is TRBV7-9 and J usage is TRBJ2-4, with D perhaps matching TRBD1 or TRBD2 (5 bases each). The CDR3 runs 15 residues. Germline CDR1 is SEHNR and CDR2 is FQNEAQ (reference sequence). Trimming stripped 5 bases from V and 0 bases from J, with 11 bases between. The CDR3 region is CASSPRGAAKNIQYF. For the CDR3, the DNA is TGTGCCAGCAGCCCCCGAGGGGCAGCCAAAAACATTCAGTACTTC.

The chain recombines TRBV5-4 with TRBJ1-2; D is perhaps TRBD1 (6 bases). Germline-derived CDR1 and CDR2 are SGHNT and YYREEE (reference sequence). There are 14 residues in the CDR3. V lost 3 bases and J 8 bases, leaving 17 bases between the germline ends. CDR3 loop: CASSSFTGQKGYTF. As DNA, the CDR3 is TGTGCCAGCAGCTCTTTCACAGGGCAGAAGGGCTACACCTTC.

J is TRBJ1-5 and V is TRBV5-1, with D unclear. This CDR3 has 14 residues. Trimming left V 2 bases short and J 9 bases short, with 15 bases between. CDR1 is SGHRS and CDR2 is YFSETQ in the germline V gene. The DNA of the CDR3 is TGCGCCAGCAGCTTTGATCCCGGTGGTAGGCCCCAGCATTTT. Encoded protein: CASSFDPGGRPQHF.

The CDR3 loop is CASSSVTGGNEKLFF. The CDR3 DNA reads as TGTGCCAGCAGCTCCGTGACAGGGGGTAATGAAAAACTGTTTTTT. The chain is built from TRBV7-9 and TRBJ1-4, with 9 bases fitting TRBD1. The V gene's germline CDR1 is SEHNR and CDR2 FQNEAQ (reference sequence). The CDR3 extends over 15 amino acids. V was pared by 4 bases and J by 4 bases, with 4 bases of the junction left unmatched.

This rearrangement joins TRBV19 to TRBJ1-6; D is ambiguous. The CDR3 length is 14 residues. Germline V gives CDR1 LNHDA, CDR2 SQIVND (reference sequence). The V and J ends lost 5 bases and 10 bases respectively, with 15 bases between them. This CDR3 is CASSPRGQESPLHF. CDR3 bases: TGTGCCAGTAGTCCCCGTGGGCAAGAATCACCCCTCCACTTT.

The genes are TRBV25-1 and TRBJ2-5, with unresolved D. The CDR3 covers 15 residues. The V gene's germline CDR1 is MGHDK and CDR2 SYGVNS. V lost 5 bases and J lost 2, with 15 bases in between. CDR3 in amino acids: CASSMAVTVQETQYF. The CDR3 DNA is TGTGCCAGCAGTATGGCAGTGACCGTTCAAGAGACCCAGTACTTC. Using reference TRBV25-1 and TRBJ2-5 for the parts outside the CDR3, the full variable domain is EADIYQTPRYLVIGTGKKITLECSQTMGHDKMYWYQQDPGMELHLIHYSYGVNSTEKGDLSSESTVSRIRTEHFPLTLESARPSHTSQYLCASSMAVTVQETQYFGPGTRLLVL.

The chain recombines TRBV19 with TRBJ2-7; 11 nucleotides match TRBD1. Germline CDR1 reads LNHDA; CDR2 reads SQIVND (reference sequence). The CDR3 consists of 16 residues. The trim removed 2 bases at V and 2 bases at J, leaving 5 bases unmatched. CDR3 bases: TGTGCCAGTAGTATACGAGGACAGGGGGCAACCTACGAGCAGTACTTC. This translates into CASSIRGQGATYEQYF.

The CDR3 DNA follows: TGTGCCAGCAGTTACAAGGACAGGTGGGGCTACGAGCAGTACTTC. It encodes CASSYKDRWGYEQYF. This chain connects TRBV5-6 to TRBJ2-7, with TRBD1 identical over 7 bases. There are 15 residues in the CDR3. Germline assignment: CDR1 SGHDT and CDR2 YYEEEE. The V gene end was trimmed by 5 bases and the J gene end by 3 bases; junction bases not matched to a gene: 11.

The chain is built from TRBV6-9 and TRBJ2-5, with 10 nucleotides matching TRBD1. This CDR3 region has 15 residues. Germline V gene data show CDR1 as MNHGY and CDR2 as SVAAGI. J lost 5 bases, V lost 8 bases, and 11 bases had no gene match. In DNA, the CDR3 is TGTGCCAGCCCCCCCCGGGACAGGGGTTGGGAGACCCAGTACTTC. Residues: CASPPRDRGWETQYF.

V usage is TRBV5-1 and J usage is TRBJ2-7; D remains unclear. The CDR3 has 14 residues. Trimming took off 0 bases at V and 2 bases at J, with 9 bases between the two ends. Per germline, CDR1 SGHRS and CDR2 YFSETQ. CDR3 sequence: CASSLVPQAYEQYF. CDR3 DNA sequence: TGCGCCAGCAGCTTGGTCCCGCAAGCCTACGAGCAGTACTTC.

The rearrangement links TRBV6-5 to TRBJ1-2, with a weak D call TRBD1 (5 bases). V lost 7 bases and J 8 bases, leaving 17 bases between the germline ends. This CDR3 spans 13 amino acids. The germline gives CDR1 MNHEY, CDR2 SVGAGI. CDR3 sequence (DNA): TGTGCCAGCAACGGGGGGATACCGAAAGGCTACACCTTC. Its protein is CASNGGIPKGYTF.

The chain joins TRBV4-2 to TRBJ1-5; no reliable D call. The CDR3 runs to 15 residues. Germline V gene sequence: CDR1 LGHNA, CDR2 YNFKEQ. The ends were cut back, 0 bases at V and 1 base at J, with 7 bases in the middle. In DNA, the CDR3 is TGTGCCAGCAGCCAAGATTGGCGAAGCAATCAGCCCCAGCATTTT. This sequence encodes CASSQDWRSNQPQHF.

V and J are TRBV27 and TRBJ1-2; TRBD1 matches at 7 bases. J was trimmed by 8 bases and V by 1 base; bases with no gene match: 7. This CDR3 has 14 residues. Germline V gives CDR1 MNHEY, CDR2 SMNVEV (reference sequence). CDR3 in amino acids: CASSLFATGDGYTF. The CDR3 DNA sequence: TGTGCCAGCAGTTTATTCGCCACAGGGGACGGCTACACCTTC.

The CDR3 DNA sequence: TGTGCCAGCAGCTCTTTAGGGAGCCTCGGGGCTTTCTTT. Translation: CASSSLGSLGAFF. The rearrangement uses TRBV5-6 and TRBJ1-1, with D hard to call. V shed 3 bases and J shed 11 bases, with 17 bases lying between them. The CDR3 runs 13 residues. Per the germline V gene, CDR1 is SGHDT and CDR2 is YYEEEE. The whole variable domain, remainder taken from reference TRBV5-6 and TRBJ1-1, is DAGVTQSPTHLIKTRGQQVTLRCSPKSGHDTVSWYQQALGQGPQFIFQYYEEEERQRGNFPDRFSGHQFPNYSSELNVNALLLGDSALYLCASSSLGSLGAFFGQGTRLTVV.

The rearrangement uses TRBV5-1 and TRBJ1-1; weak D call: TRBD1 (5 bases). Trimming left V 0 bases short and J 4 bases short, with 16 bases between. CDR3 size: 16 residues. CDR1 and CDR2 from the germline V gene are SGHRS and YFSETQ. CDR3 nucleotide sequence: TGCGCCAGCAGCTTGGTTGGGACTACCGTGGGCACTGAAGCTTTCTTT. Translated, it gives CASSLVGTTVGTEAFF.

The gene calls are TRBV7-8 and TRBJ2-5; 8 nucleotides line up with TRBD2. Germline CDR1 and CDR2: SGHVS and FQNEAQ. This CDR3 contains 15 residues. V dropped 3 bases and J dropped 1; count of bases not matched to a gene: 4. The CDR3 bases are TGTGCCAGCAGCTTCAGACTAGCGTTCCAAGAGACCCAGTACTTC. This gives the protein CASSFRLAFQETQYF.

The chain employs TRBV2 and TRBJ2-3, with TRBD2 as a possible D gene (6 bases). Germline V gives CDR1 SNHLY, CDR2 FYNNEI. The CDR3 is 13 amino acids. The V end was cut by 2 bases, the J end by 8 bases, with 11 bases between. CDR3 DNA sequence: TGTGCCAGCAGTGAATTGCGGGATGTTACGCAGTATTTT. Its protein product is CASSELRDVTQYF.

CDR3 in amino acids: CASSFRARGQPQHF. The CDR3 nucleotides read TGTGCCAGCAGTTTCCGGGCCAGGGGTCAGCCCCAGCATTTT. The chain is built from TRBV28 and TRBJ1-5; D is possibly TRBD1 (6 bases). Trimming shortened V by 3 bases and J by 6 bases, and 12 bases separated the two germline ends. In germline, CDR1 is MDHEN, CDR2 SYDVKM. This CDR3 has 14 amino acids.

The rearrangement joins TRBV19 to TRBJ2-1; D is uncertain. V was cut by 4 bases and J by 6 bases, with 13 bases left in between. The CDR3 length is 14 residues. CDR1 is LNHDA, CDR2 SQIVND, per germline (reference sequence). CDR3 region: CASSTPKFSNEQFF. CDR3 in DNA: TGTGCCAGTAGTACCCCCAAATTCTCCAATGAGCAGTTCTTC.

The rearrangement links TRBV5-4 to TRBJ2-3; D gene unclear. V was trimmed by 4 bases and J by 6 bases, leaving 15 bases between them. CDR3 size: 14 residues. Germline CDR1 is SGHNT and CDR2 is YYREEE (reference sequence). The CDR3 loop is CASSPRRVGDTQYF. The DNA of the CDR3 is TGTGCCAGCAGCCCCCGCCGGGTTGGGGATACGCAGTATTTT.

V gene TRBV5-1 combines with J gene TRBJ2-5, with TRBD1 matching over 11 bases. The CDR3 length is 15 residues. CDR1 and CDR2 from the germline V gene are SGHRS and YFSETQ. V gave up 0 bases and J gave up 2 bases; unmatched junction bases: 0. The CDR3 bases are TGCGCCAGCAGCTTGGGGGACAGGGGGCAAGAGACCCAGTACTTC. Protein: CASSLGDRGQETQYF.

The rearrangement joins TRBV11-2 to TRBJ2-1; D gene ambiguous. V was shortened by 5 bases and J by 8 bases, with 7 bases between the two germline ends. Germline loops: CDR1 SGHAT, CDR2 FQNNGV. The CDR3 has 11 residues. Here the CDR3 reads CASSLKDEQFF. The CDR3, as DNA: TGTGCCAGCAGCCTCAAGGATGAGCAGTTCTTC.